This TCR beta chain was identified in a study of siplizumab effects on memory and regulatory T cells. The method was immunoSEQ multiplex PCR; TCRdb's version includes in-frame clones alone and lacks a portion of them. Of approximately 50,000 clones listed, 93% were seen once; the top ten hold roughly 18%. Germline V gene data show CDR1 as SGDLS and CDR2 as YYNGEE. V lost 4 bases and J 6 bases, leaving 10 bases between the germline ends. The CDR3 runs 13 residues. The chain has TRBV9 and TRBJ2-2; unclear D gene. The receptor comes from a human donor in good health. Sequences were obtained from CD8+ T cells sorted from blood. CDR3 DNA: TGTGCCAGCAGCACACACTCGTCCGGGGAGCTGTTTTTT. Amino acid sequence: CASSTHSSGELFF.